The 29 T cell receptor beta chains listed next were all sequenced from one sample in a study of blood T cell repertoires in COVID-19. Sequenced by immunoSEQ multiplex PCR; TCRdb stores in-frame clones only, minus some. This table has 150,000 to 200,000 clones, approximately 93% appearing once. Specimen: peripheral blood. Receptor source: a woman aged 55-70 years with COVID-19, enrolled during active disease.

This rearrangement joins TRBV6-5 to TRBJ2-5, with 8 positions matching TRBD1. After removal of 5 bases from V and 1 base from J, the junction contained 6 bases not matched to a gene. The V gene's germline CDR1 is MNHEY and CDR2 SVGAGI. CDR3 length equals 15 residues. The CDR3 DNA reads TGTGCCAGCAGTCTGACAGGGGACTTCCAAGAGACCCAGTACTTC. Translated, it gives CASSLTGDFQETQYF.

The CDR3 region has the DNA TGTGCCAGCAGCGTTGAGGGGGCTGAGTACTACGAGCAGTACTTC. Protein product: CASSVEGAEYYEQYF. The chain couples TRBV9 to TRBJ2-7; 7 nucleotides line up with TRBD1. The junction had 8 bases not matched to a gene; V was cut back by 2 bases and J by 3 bases. This CDR3 spans 15 amino acids. CDR1 is SGDLS and CDR2 is YYNGEE in the germline V gene.

The V and J genes are TRBV3-1 (or the pseudogene TRBV3-2) and TRBJ1-2; 9 bases fit TRBD1. The CDR3 is made up of 13 amino acids. V gave up 8 bases and J gave up 5 bases; unmatched junction bases: 6. CDR1 is LGHDT, CDR2 YNNKEL, per germline (reference sequence). This CDR3 is CASGLGQGYGYTF. CDR3 nucleotide sequence: TGTGCCAGCGGGTTGGGACAGGGTTATGGCTACACCTTC.

The CDR3 spells CASSLGRVWQPQHF. DNA for the CDR3: TGTGCCAGCTCCTTGGGCAGGGTGTGGCAGCCCCAGCATTTT. The chain recombines TRBV28 with TRBJ1-5; TRBD1 is a possible D gene (5 bases). V lost 8 bases and J lost 7, with 18 bases in between. The CDR3 is 14 residues long. CDR1 MDHEN and CDR2 SYDVKM come from the germline V gene.

The chain joins TRBV6-5 to TRBJ2-3; D possibly corresponds to TRBD2 (5 bases). Germline lookup yields CDR1 MNHEY and CDR2 SVGAGI. The CDR3 sequence is 16 residues long. V dropped 2 bases and J dropped 1 base, with 13 bases sitting between them. CDR3 in DNA: TGTGCCAGCAGTTACGGCCCGGGAATGGGCACAGATACGCAGTATTTT. Amino acids: CASSYGPGMGTDTQYF.

This clone was observed once. V is TRBV5-1 and J is TRBJ2-3, with unresolved D. There are 15 residues in the CDR3. Trimming took 4 bases from V and 2 from J, leaving 14 bases between them. From germline, CDR1 is SGHRS and CDR2 YFSETQ. The CDR3 reads CASSKTVRNTDTQYF. The CDR3 DNA follows: TGCGCCAGCAGCAAAACAGTACGCAACACAGATACGCAGTATTTT.

The gene calls are TRBV5-4 and TRBJ2-1; D unclear. V was trimmed by 0 bases and J by 4 bases, leaving 8 bases between them. Germline V gene sequence: CDR1 SGHNT, CDR2 YYREEE (reference sequence). This CDR3 has 14 residues. The CDR3 DNA follows: TGTGCCAGCAGCTTGGGAGGCAGTTACAATGAGCAGTTCTTC. Protein sequence: CASSLGGSYNEQFF.

The V and J genes are TRBV15 and TRBJ1-5, with D possibly being TRBD1 (5 bases). V was pared by 0 bases and J by 8 bases, with 14 bases between. The CDR3 has 15 residues. Germline-derived CDR1 and CDR2 are LNHNV and YYDKDF (reference sequence). The CDR3 protein is CATSRDRESGKPQHF. In nucleotides, the CDR3 is TGTGCCACCAGCAGAGATCGAGAGTCAGGGAAGCCCCAGCATTTT.

As DNA, the CDR3 is TGTGCCAGCAGCGCTGGACAGGGGGTAAGGGGGGCGTACTTC. It is translated as CASSAGQGVRGAYF. This chain joins TRBV27 and TRBJ2-7; TRBD1 aligns across 10 bases. The CDR3 spans 14 residues. V dropped 6 bases and J dropped 12; count of bases not matched to a gene: 14. Germline CDR1 and CDR2: MNHEY and SMNVEV (reference sequence).

The chain couples TRBV7-6 to TRBJ1-6; D might be TRBD1 (5 bases). The length of the CDR3 is 16 residues. The germline V gene encodes CDR1 SGHVS and CDR2 FNYEAQ. Trimming cost V 5 bases and J 7 bases, with 18 bases left between them. The CDR3 bases are TGTGCCAGCAGCCAAGACAGAGGACGGCGGAATTCACCCCTCCACTTT. It translates to CASSQDRGRRNSPLHF. Together with reference TRBV7-6 and TRBJ1-6, the CDR3 gives the full variable domain: GAGVSQSPRYKVTKRGQDVALRCDPISGHVSLYWYRQALGQGPEFLTYFNYEAQQDKSGLPNDRFSAERPEGSISTLTIQRTEQRDSAMYRCASSQDRGRRNSPLHFGNGTRLTVT.

The V and J genes are TRBV11-2 and TRBJ2-7, with 10 bases aligning to TRBD1. CDR1 SGHAT and CDR2 FQNNGV come from the germline V gene. The ends lost 6 bases at V and 2 bases at J; junction bases unmatched: 7. There are 15 residues in the CDR3. This CDR3 reads CASSSPGQGTYEQYF. DNA for the CDR3: TGTGCCAGCAGTTCACCGGGACAGGGGACCTACGAGCAGTACTTC.

The chain recombines TRBV27 with TRBJ1-5; 8 nucleotides match TRBD1. With 7 bases clipped from V and 3 bases from J, the junction kept 11 bases outside the gene matches. The CDR3 spans 16 residues. The germline V gene has CDR1 MNHEY and CDR2 SMNVEV (reference sequence). CDR3 protein: CASKPQGVLDNQPQHF. The CDR3 nucleotides read TGTGCCAGCAAACCACAGGGGGTATTGGACAATCAGCCCCAGCATTTT.

The chain recombines TRBV27 with TRBJ2-3; 7 bases align to TRBD2. The CDR3 consists of 12 residues. J lost 7 bases, V lost 5 bases, and 3 bases had no gene match. CDR1 MNHEY and CDR2 SMNVEV come from the germline V gene (reference sequence). CDR3 DNA sequence: TGTGCCAGCAGTCGTAGCGGGTATACGCAGTATTTT. Translating gives CASSRSGYTQYF.

The V gene is TRBV7-3, the J gene TRBJ2-2; 8 bases fit TRBD1. CDR3 length: 15 residues. Per the germline V gene, CDR1 is SGHTA and CDR2 is FQGTGA. The ends lost 5 bases at V and 4 bases at J; junction bases unmatched: 6. CDR3 protein: CASSLGQGPTGELFF. As DNA, the CDR3 is TGTGCCAGCAGCCTCGGACAGGGACCCACCGGGGAGCTGTTTTTT.

The rearrangement joins TRBV4-3 to TRBJ2-7, with 10 bases aligning to TRBD2. Per the germline V gene, CDR1 is LGHNA and CDR2 is YSLEER. Trimming removed 1 base from V and 4 bases from J; junction bases left unmatched: 7. The CDR3 is 16 residues long. The CDR3 sequence: CASSQVGASGGYEQYF. The CDR3 DNA is TGCGCCAGCAGCCAAGTGGGGGCTAGCGGGGGATACGAGCAGTACTTC.

The genes are TRBV18 and TRBJ1-1; TRBD1 matches 7 bases. CDR1 and CDR2 (germline): KGHSH, LQKENI. J gave up 1 base and V 2 bases, and 16 bases lay outside the gene matches. This CDR3 has 19 amino acids. CDR3 region: CASSPFVSRTGQRNTEAFF. The CDR3 nucleotides are TGTGCCAGCTCACCATTTGTCTCCCGGACGGGACAGAGGAACACTGAAGCTTTCTTT. Full variable domain (missing parts from reference TRBV18 and TRBJ1-1): NAGVMQNPRHLVRRRGQEARLRCSPMKGHSHVYWYRQLPEEGLKFMVYLQKENIIDESGMPKERFSAEFPKEGPSILRIQQVVRGDSAAYFCASSPFVSRTGQRNTEAFFGQGTRLTVV.

The chain joins TRBV27 to TRBJ2-5; 14 bases agree with TRBD2. V shed 6 bases and J 4 bases; nucleotides not matched to a gene: 10. The CDR3 consists of 17 residues. Germline assignment: CDR1 MNHEY and CDR2 SMNVEV (reference sequence). The CDR3 spells CASRLTSGGAIVETQYF. The CDR3 nucleotides read TGTGCCAGCAGACTGACTAGCGGGGGGGCCATCGTAGAGACCCAGTACTTC.

This chain connects TRBV4-3 to TRBJ2-3; possible D gene TRBD2, 6 bases. The CDR3 contains 16 residues. CDR1 is LGHNA and CDR2 is YSLEER in the germline V gene. Trimming pared 4 bases from V and 2 bases from J, leaving 16 bases between. The CDR3 DNA reads as TGCGCCAGCAGCCCAAGCGGCGGGGCGAACACAGATACGCAGTATTTT. As protein: CASSPSGGANTDTQYF.

V is TRBV30 and J is TRBJ1-5, with 11 positions matching TRBD1. This CDR3 has 14 residues. J was trimmed by 10 bases and V by 2 bases; bases with no gene match: 7. Germline V lookup: CDR1 GTSNPN, CDR2 SVGIG (reference sequence). The CDR3 protein is CAWSLGQGADPQHF. CDR3 sequence (DNA): TGTGCCTGGAGTTTAGGACAGGGGGCAGATCCCCAGCATTTT.

The rearrangement links TRBV19 to TRBJ1-2; D unclear. Looked up from germline, CDR1 is LNHDA and CDR2 is SQIVND (reference sequence). The CDR3 sequence is 12 residues long. V lost 5 bases, J lost 13 bases, and 17 bases lay in between. CDR3 loop: CASSFLTDSLTF. CDR3 sequence (DNA): TGTGCCAGTAGTTTCCTGACGGACTCGCTCACCTTC.

The chain recombines TRBV15 with TRBJ1-6; D is ambiguous. The CDR3 totals 16 residues. The germline V gene encodes CDR1 LNHNV and CDR2 YYDKDF (reference sequence). Deletions cut 1 base from V and 2 bases from J, with 9 bases between. The CDR3 DNA reads TGTGCCACCAGCAGAGGCGGGGAAACCTATAATTCACCCCTCCACTTT. Its protein is CATSRGGETYNSPLHF.

The gene calls are TRBV5-6 and TRBJ2-3; D may be TRBD2 (6 bases). Germline CDR1 is SGHDT and CDR2 is YYEEEE. V was cut by 7 bases and J by 4 bases, with 13 bases left in between. The CDR3 sequence is 13 residues long. DNA of the CDR3: TGTGCCAGCGAATTGGGGGGTCCAGATACGCAGTATTTT. This sequence encodes CASELGGPDTQYF.

This clone was recorded many times. The chain links TRBV19 to TRBJ1-5; no reliable D call. V gave up 10 bases and J gave up 3 bases, with 16 bases separating them. CDR3 length equals 14 residues. The V gene's germline CDR1 is LNHDA and CDR2 SQIVND (reference sequence). CDR3 coding DNA: TGTGCCACCCAAGAACACCGGGACAATCAGCCCCAGCATTTT. Its protein is CATQEHRDNQPQHF.

This clone was seen more than once but under ten times. The chain recombines TRBV7-2 with TRBJ1-1, with TRBD1 matching 7 bases. V gave up 3 bases and J gave up 1 base; unmatched junction bases: 2. The CDR3 consists of 14 residues. From germline, CDR1 is SGHTA and CDR2 FQGNSA. This CDR3 is CASSFRGANTEAFF. CDR3 bases: TGTGCCAGCAGCTTCAGGGGGGCGAACACTGAAGCTTTCTTT.

The genes are TRBV3-1 (or the pseudogene TRBV3-2) and TRBJ2-7; TRBD2 agrees at 10 bases. Per germline, CDR1 LGHDT and CDR2 YNNKEL (reference sequence). The length of the CDR3 is 18 residues. V shed 1 base, J shed 3 bases, and the junction held 12 bases outside the gene matches. CDR3: CASSQGVGSSGGVYEQYF. The CDR3 DNA sequence: TGTGCCAGCAGCCAAGGGGTAGGTTCTAGCGGGGGAGTCTACGAGCAGTACTTC.

About this clone: The same CDR3 is also encoded by other DNA sequences in this sample. CDR3 nucleotide sequence: TGTGCCAGCAGCTTAGGAGGCAGATTTTATGGCTACACCTTC. Its translation: CASSLGGRFYGYTF. The gene calls are TRBV7-2 and TRBJ1-2; D is unresolved. V lost 1 base and J lost 5, with 11 bases in between. Germline V gene lookup returns CDR1 SGHTA and CDR2 FQGNSA. The CDR3 consists of 14 residues.

This chain connects TRBV2 to TRBJ2-2; maybe TRBD2 (7 bases). The CDR3 has 15 residues. Per the germline V gene, CDR1 is SNHLY and CDR2 is FYNNEI. With 7 bases removed from V and 5 bases from J, the gap between germline ends came to 17 bases. The CDR3 sequence: CASTTWGGGTGELFF. As DNA, the CDR3 is TGTGCCAGCACCACGTGGGGGGGCGGGACCGGGGAGCTGTTTTTT.

The chain couples TRBV19 to TRBJ2-6, with D perhaps TRBD2 (5 bases). Germline V gives CDR1 LNHDA, CDR2 SQIVND (reference sequence). The length of the CDR3 is 15 residues. Trimming shortened V by 3 bases and J by 3 bases, and 9 bases separated the two germline ends. The CDR3 spells CASSMVGSGANVLTF. Here the CDR3 DNA reads TGTGCCAGTAGTATGGTGGGGAGTGGGGCCAACGTCCTGACTTTC.

The table lists this clone with a count of one. The CDR3 is CAWSVPPGYYTF. In DNA form, the CDR3 reads TGTGCCTGGAGTGTACCTCCAGGGTACTACACCTTC. This rearrangement joins TRBV30 to TRBJ1-2; weak D call: TRBD1 (5 bases). The CDR3 totals 12 residues. V lost 0 bases, J lost 10 bases, and 12 bases lay in between. Germline V gene lookup returns CDR1 GTSNPN and CDR2 SVGIG (reference sequence).